This T cell receptor beta chain came from a study of OX40 agonist ivuxolimab in advanced cancers. The assay was immunoSEQ multiplex PCR, and TCRdb's table has in-frame clones only and misses some. The profile covers roughly 75,000 clones, with about 86% appearing a single time and under 0.8% taken by the ten largest. Study findings and constraints: The average count of expanded clones was higher among CD8+ T cells than among CD4+. Circulating CD4+ and CD8+ T cells showed clonal expansion by week 6 at 0.1 to 3.0 mg/kg.

Details on this clone: Its antigen is still unknown.

Samples were taken at baseline and on day 1 of cycles 4 and 7. This sequence originates from an adult with an advanced solid tumor such as melanoma, head and neck, liver or kidney cancer. This material consisted of CD4+ or CD8+ T cells sorted from blood, taken in a trial of the OX40 agonist ivuxolimab.

CDR3 sequence: CASSSRRATNEKLFF. CDR3 in DNA: TGTGCCAGCAGCTCGAGACGGGCAACTAATGAAAAACTGTTTTTT. The V gene is TRBV7-8, the J gene TRBJ1-4; D not resolved. Trimming pared 4 bases from V and 0 bases from J, leaving 9 bases between. Germline CDR1 SGHVS, CDR2 FQNEAQ. This CDR3 contains 15 residues.